The clone carrying this TCR beta chain was seen at least ten times. Its antigen is unidentified. This entry is derived from a study of blood T cells in healthy people across ages. General study results and limits: Strong correlation linked observed beta diversity and percent naive T cells. Conclusively comparing naive with antigen-experienced cells was impossible with unsorted PBMCs.

A J-beta primer mix and a sample-barcoded 5' primer were used in a second PCR of roughly 6 to 11 cycles. Template switching added a 12-random-nucleotide identifier to every cDNA molecule. TCRdb redid the calling of the 5' RACE reads with MiXCR, one entry per CDR3 protein. Of 1.5 million to 2 million distinct CDR3 sequences detected, around 36% appear once; the ten largest clones hold about 11%. The CDR3 runs 16 residues. J was trimmed by 4 bases and V by 3 bases; bases with no gene match: 7. CDR1 is LGHNA, CDR2 YNFKEQ, per germline. Healthy Russian Caucasian donors spanned ages about 6 to 90 years. This sequence originates from a woman aged 30 to 39 in good health. The rearrangement links TRBV4-2 to TRBJ2-3, with 10 bases lining up with TRBD2. The sample comprised blood. In DNA form, the CDR3 reads TGTGCCAGCAGCCAGGCAACTAGCGGGGTGGCAGATACGCAGTATTTT. This encodes CASSQATSGVADTQYF.